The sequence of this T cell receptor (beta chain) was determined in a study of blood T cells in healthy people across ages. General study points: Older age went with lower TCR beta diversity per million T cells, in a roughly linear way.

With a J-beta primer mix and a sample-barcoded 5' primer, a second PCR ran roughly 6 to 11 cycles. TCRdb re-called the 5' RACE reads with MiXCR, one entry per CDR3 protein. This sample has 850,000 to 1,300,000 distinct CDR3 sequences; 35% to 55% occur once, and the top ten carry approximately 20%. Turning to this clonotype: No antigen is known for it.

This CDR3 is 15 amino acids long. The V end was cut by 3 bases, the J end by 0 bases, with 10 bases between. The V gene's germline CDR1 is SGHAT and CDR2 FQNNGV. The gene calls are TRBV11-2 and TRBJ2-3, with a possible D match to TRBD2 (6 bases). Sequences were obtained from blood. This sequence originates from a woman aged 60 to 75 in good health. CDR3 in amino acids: CASSFGTLSTDTQYF. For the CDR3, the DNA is TGTGCCAGCAGCTTTGGGACTCTAAGCACAGATACGCAGTATTTT.